The rows below give T cell receptor beta chains drawn from one sample of a study of blood T cells in healthy people across ages. TCRdb called the 5' RACE reads again in MiXCR, with one record for every CDR3 protein. The data hold about 780,000 distinct CDR3 sequences, with 46% observed a single time. The specimen was blood. These receptors all come from a man older than 75 in good health. The CDR3 runs from the conserved cysteine through the conserved F or W. A D gene is named only where the DNA matches it firmly. For some rows the clone size is stated as once, few or many, or as a class when expanded; others skip it.

. | TRBJ2-6 | . | TRBV12-3/TRBV12-4 | CATKPAGANVLTF | TGTGCCACAAAACCTGCTGGGGCCAACGTCCTGACTTTC
. | TRBJ2-1 | . | TRBV20-1 | CSARRTNEQFF | TGCAGTGCTAGAAGAACTAATGAGCAGTTCTTC
TRBD1 | TRBJ2-5 | . | TRBV5-1 | CASSWTGWETQYF | TGCGCCAGCAGCTGGACAGGCTGGGAGACCCAGTACTTC
. | TRBJ2-1 | many | TRBV20-1 | CSVELNLVRQYNEQFF | TGCAGTGTTGAGCTTAACCTAGTTCGTCAATACAATGAGCAGTTCTTC
TRBD1 | TRBJ2-1 | . | TRBV7-2 | CASSGGWTGYNEQFF | TGTGCCAGCAGCGGCGGATGGACAGGGTACAATGAACAGTTCTTC
. | TRBJ2-3 | once | TRBV27 | CASRPGLNSDAQYF | TGTGCCAGCAGACCGGGCCTCAATTCGGATGCGCAGTATTTT
. | TRBJ2-3 | . | TRBV29-1 | CSATNLVGVGTDTQYF | TGCAGCGCGACGAATCTAGTGGGAGTTGGCACAGATACGCAGTATTTT
. | TRBJ2-3 | . | TRBV24-1 | CATSDPQGEGTDTQYF | TGTGCCACCAGTGATCCCCAGGGGGAGGGCACAGATACGCAGTATTTT
TRBD2 | TRBJ2-1 | many | TRBV10-3 | CAISEGTSSYNEQFF | TGTGCCATCAGTGAGGGGACTAGCTCCTACAATGAGCAGTTCTTC
. | TRBJ1-6 | few | TRBV5-1 | CASSLGNEDNSPLHF | TGCGCCAGCAGCTTGGGTAACGAAGATAATTCACCCCTCCACTTT
TRBD1 | TRBJ2-5 | once | TRBV20-1 | CSARETGTGWTQYF | TGCAGTGCTAGAGAGACCGGGACAGGGTGGACCCAGTACTTC
TRBD2 | TRBJ2-5 | . | TRBV20-1 | CSASLGLVRETQYF | TGCAGTGCTAGTTTGGGACTAGTGAGGGAGACCCAGTACTTC
. | TRBJ2-2 | few | TRBV6-6 | CASSYYQNTGELFF | TGTGCCAGCAGTTACTATCAGAACACCGGGGAGCTGTTTTTT
TRBD2 | TRBJ2-5 | once | TRBV3-1 | CASSQGLAKQETQYF | TGTGCCAGCAGCCAAGGACTAGCGAAGCAAGAGACCCAGTACTTC
. | TRBJ2-3 | few | TRBV7-6 | CASSVVRQDTQYF | TGTGCCAGCAGCGTAGTGCGGCAAGATACGCAGTATTTT
. | TRBJ2-1 | . | TRBV7-8 | CASSPGVIGEQFF | TGTGCCAGCAGCCCAGGTGTTATCGGTGAGCAGTTCTTC
. | TRBJ1-6 | once | TRBV20-1 | CSAGGGGSPLHF | TGCAGTGCCGGGGGCGGGGGCTCACCCCTCCACTTT
. | TRBJ2-6 | . | TRBV4-1 | CASSQGERASSGANVLTF | TGCGCCAGCAGCCAAGGAGAGCGGGCGAGCTCTGGGGCCAACGTCCTGACTTTC
. | TRBJ2-1 | . | TRBV11-3 | CASSPMGGHNGQFF | TGTGCCAGCAGCCCGATGGGCGGACACAATGGGCAGTTCTTC
TRBD1 | TRBJ1-6 | . | TRBV20-1 | CSAGDRGLSPLHF | TGCAGTGCTGGGGACAGGGGGCTTTCACCCCTCCACTTT
TRBD2 | TRBJ2-1 | many | TRBV14 | CASSQGGRAYNEQFF | TGTGCCAGCAGCCAAGGGGGGAGGGCCTACAATGAGCAGTTCTTC
. | TRBJ1-6 | few | TRBV21-1 | CASNWIGQGGLGNSPLHF | TGTGCCAGCAACTGGATTGGACAGGGAGGTCTGGGTAATTCACCCCTCCACTTT
. | TRBJ1-1 | . | TRBV14 | CASSPQGEAFF | TGTGCCAGCAGCCCGCAGGGCGAAGCTTTCTTT
. | TRBJ1-6 | . | TRBV7-6 | CASSLSGVKSPLHF | TGTGCCAGCAGCTTATCGGGGGTTAAGTCACCCCTCCACTTT
. | TRBJ1-1 | . | TRBV29-1 | CSVGSSTAFF | TGCAGCGTGGGCTCCTCGACAGCTTTCTTT
TRBD1 | TRBJ2-3 | . | TRBV2 | CASSLDWDRATDTQYF | TGTGCCAGCAGTCTCGACTGGGACAGGGCGACAGATACGCAGTATTTT
. | TRBJ1-1 | . | TRBV15 | CATSREGAVNTEAFF | TGTGCCACCAGCAGAGAGGGAGCGGTGAACACTGAAGCTTTCTTT
. | TRBJ1-1 | . | TRBV20-1 | CSALDSYTEAFF | TGCAGTGCATTGGACAGCTACACTGAAGCTTTCTTT
. | TRBJ2-7 | few | TRBV7-9 | CASSSTGNLAEQYF | TGTGCCAGCAGCTCCACCGGGAACCTGGCCGAGCAGTACTTC
. | TRBJ1-2 | . | TRBV4-2 | CASSQADVRAGGYTF | TGTGCCAGCAGCCAAGCCGACGTAAGGGCGGGTGGCTACACCTTC
TRBD2 | TRBJ2-1 | . | TRBV29-1 | CSAAPGGAYNEQFF | TGCAGCGCTGCCCCGGGGGGGGCTTACAATGAGCAGTTCTTC
TRBD1 | TRBJ2-3 | . | TRBV29-1 | CSVALTGRTDTQYF | TGCAGCGTTGCACTGACAGGGCGCACAGATACGCAGTATTTT
. | TRBJ1-6 | . | TRBV5-4 | CASSLDQTNSPLHF | TGTGCCAGCAGCTTGGACCAGACAAATTCACCCCTCCACTTT
. | TRBJ2-5 | few | TRBV6-4 | CASSGVRGRNNEQYF | TGTGCCAGCAGTGGGGTCAGGGGACGAAACAATGAGCAGTACTTC
TRBD2 | TRBJ2-7 | few | TRBV5-1 | CASSSGFVSGKEEQYF | TGCGCCAGCAGCTCCGGATTCGTCAGCGGGAAGGAGGAGCAGTACTTC
. | TRBJ1-4 | . | TRBV20-1 | CSAGGGNEKLFF | TGCAGTGCTGGGGGGGGGAATGAAAAACTGTTTTTT
TRBD2 | TRBJ2-3 | . | TRBV13 | CASSSPPSGAPTDMQYF | TGTGCCAGCAGCTCACCCCCTAGCGGGGCCCCGACAGATATGCAGTATTTT
TRBD2 | TRBJ2-3 | . | TRBV7-2 | CASTHLSGRGTDTQYF | TGTGCCAGCACACATCTGAGCGGGAGGGGCACAGATACGCAGTATTTT
TRBD1 | TRBJ2-7 | . | TRBV10-3 | CAISQGQDYEQYF | TGTGCCATCAGTCAGGGACAGGACTACGAGCAGTACTTC
. | TRBJ1-4 | . | TRBV2 | CASSQWTSSNEKLFF | TGTGCCAGCAGTCAGTGGACATCCTCCAATGAAAAACTGTTTTTT
. | TRBJ2-6 | . | TRBV20-1 | CSARKVPSGANVLTF | TGCAGTGCTAGAAAGGTACCCTCTGGGGCCAACGTCCTGACTTTC
TRBD2 | TRBJ2-7 | few | TRBV18 | CASSTRTSGNDEQYF | TGTGCCAGCTCAACCCGGACTAGCGGGAATGACGAGCAGTACTTC
. | TRBJ2-7 | few | TRBV28 | CASRANSYEQYF | TGTGCCAGCAGAGCAAACTCCTACGAGCAGTACTTC
TRBD1 | TRBJ2-6 | few | TRBV15 | CATSPGTGQSGANVLTF | TGTGCCACCAGCCCCGGGACAGGGCAATCTGGGGCCAACGTCCTGACTTTC
. | TRBJ2-7 | few | TRBV2 | CASEQVAEQYF | TGTGCCAGCGAGCAAGTCGCCGAGCAGTACTTC
. | TRBJ2-5 | many | TRBV20-1 | CSARDLYRGWEETQYF | TGCAGTGCTAGAGATTTGTACCGAGGGTGGGAAGAGACCCAGTACTTC
. | TRBJ2-3 | . | TRBV5-1 | CASSLEGGASANRGTDTQYF | TGCGCCAGCAGCTTGGAAGGTGGGGCTAGCGCAAATCGGGGCACAGATACGCAGTATTTT
TRBD2 | TRBJ2-1 | few | TRBV7-7 | CASSFLGTSPHEQFF | TGTGCCAGCAGCTTTTTAGGGACTAGCCCCCATGAGCAGTTCTTC
TRBD2 | TRBJ2-3 | . | TRBV28 | CASSFGAGGWYTDTQYF | TGTGCCAGCAGTTTCGGCGCGGGAGGGTGGTACACAGATACGCAGTATTTT
. | TRBJ2-1 | . | TRBV7-6 | CASSLEIAEGYEQFF | TGTGCCAGCAGCTTAGAGATAGCGGAAGGATACGAGCAGTTCTTC
. | TRBJ2-3 | . | TRBV2 | CASSEGGPSTDTQYF | TGTGCCAGCAGTGAAGGGGGGCCTAGCACAGATACGCAGTATTTT
. | TRBJ1-4 | . | TRBV5-1 | CASSLATGYRPANEKLFF | TGCGCCAGCAGCTTGGCCACGGGATACAGGCCAGCTAATGAAAAACTGTTTTTT
TRBD1 | TRBJ2-5 | . | TRBV6-1 | CASFTGVAETQYF | TGTGCCAGCTTCACAGGGGTCGCGGAGACCCAGTACTTC
. | TRBJ2-7 | . | TRBV21-1 | CASSNPAGSYNEQYF | TGTGCCAGCAGCAATCCGGCGGGTTCCTACAATGAGCAGTACTTC
TRBD2 | TRBJ2-3 | . | TRBV6-6 | CASRIGLAGYAQYF | TGTGCCAGCAGAATTGGACTAGCGGGGTATGCGCAGTATTTT
. | TRBJ2-3 | few | TRBV29-1 | CSVDMGLDTDTQYF | TGCAGCGTTGACATGGGACTTGACACAGATACGCAGTATTTT
. | TRBJ2-1 | . | TRBV29-1 | CSVSERNEQFF | TGCAGCGTGTCCGAGCGGAATGAGCAGTTCTTC
TRBD1 | TRBJ2-5 | few | TRBV6-6 | CASRTRQGVETQYF | TGTGCCAGCAGAACGAGGCAGGGGGTAGAGACCCAGTACTTC
TRBD2 | TRBJ2-5 | . | TRBV20-1 | CSAPPPGLQETQYF | TGCAGTGCCCCACCCCCGGGACTACAAGAGACCCAGTACTTC